The entry below gives a single TCR beta chain sequence along with its context. The data originate from a study of T cells in Graves' hyperthyroidism and ophthalmopathy. The study excluded patients with uncontrolled infection, other autoimmune disease, pregnancy or lactation. TCR beta CDR3 region amplification was performed from RNA transcripts. The TCR CDR3 was amplified in a first-round RT-PCR using the HTBI primer set. From the multiplex PCR reads, TCRdb called clonotypes with MiXCR, one entry per CDR3 protein. The repertoire holds 250,000 to 300,000 distinct CDR3 sequences, with about 14% as singletons. Germline CDR1 is GTSNPN and CDR2 is SVGIG (reference sequence). The CDR3 is 15 residues long. V gave up 1 base and J gave up 9 bases; unmatched junction bases: 12.

This chain joins TRBV30 and TRBJ2-1; 7 bases are a match to TRBD1. This clonotype was sampled from a woman between 35 and 50 years old with Graves' hyperthyroidism that later progressed to Graves' ophthalmopathy. The sequenced sample consisted of blood. The CDR3 region has the DNA TGTGCCTGGAGTGCTAACAGGGGATTTACCACTGAGCAGTTCTTC. Protein product: CAWSANRGFTTEQFF.